Here is one T cell receptor (beta chain) with its context. This entry comes from a study of T cell clones after liver transplantation. Turning to the study itself: HCV positivity affected three of eight recipients; the rest lacked autoimmune or viral indications.

Clones were read by immunoSEQ multiplex PCR, and TCRdb kept only the in-frame ones, dropping some. The sample holds 95,000 to 110,000 clones, 80% to 90% seen once. The receptor's source is a human patient who received a liver transplant. Some T cells may trace back to the graft donor. The source material was CD4+ T cells from blood, sampled 47 months after liver transplant.

As DNA, the CDR3 is TGTGCTAGTGGTTTGTACGGGAGAGGGACTGAAGCTTTCTTT. This codes for CASGLYGRGTEAFF. V and J are TRBV12-5 and TRBJ1-1, with D uncertain. Germline V lookup: CDR1 LGHNT, CDR2 FRNRAP. The CDR3 is made up of 14 amino acids. V gave up 2 bases and J gave up 5 bases, with 12 bases separating them.